One sample yielded the 20 T cell receptor beta chains listed below, sequenced in a study of early T cells in non-severe SARS-CoV-2 infection. TCRdb used MiXCR to reprocess the 5' RACE reads, holding one entry per CDR3 protein. The data show around 39,000 distinct CDR3 sequences, with 5% to 6% seen just once and about 6% held by the top ten. The sample consisted of whole blood, taken at baseline. The origin of the receptors is an adult who was a healthcare worker with PCR-confirmed SARS-CoV-2 infection or an uninfected control (not recorded which).

The rearrangement links TRBV7-9 to TRBJ2-2; 9 bases match TRBD2. The J segment lost 2 bases and the V segment lost 5 bases, leaving 18 bases of the junction unmatched. Germline CDR1 SEHNR, CDR2 FQNEAQ (reference sequence). The CDR3 sequence is 20 residues long. In nucleotides, the CDR3 is TGTGCCAGCAGCCGTTCCTCTGGCGGCGGGAGGGCCTTAAACACCGGGGAGCTGTTTTTT. Its protein product is CASSRSSGGGRALNTGELFF. The entire variable domain, with the rest obtained from reference TRBV7-9 and TRBJ2-2, is as follows: DTGVSQNPRHKITKRGQNVTFRCDPISEHNRLYWYRQTLGQGPEFLTYFQNEAQLEKSRLLSDRFSAERPKGSFSTLEIQRTEQGDSAMYLCASSRSSGGGRALNTGELFFGEGSRLTVL.

This clonotype was detected a few times. In nucleotides, the CDR3 is TGCAGCGTCGGACCTCGTGAAGCTTTCTTT. Translating gives CSVGPREAFF. The gene calls are TRBV29-1 and TRBJ1-1; D uncertain. Germline V gives CDR1 SQVTM, CDR2 ANQGSEA. V gave up 6 bases and J gave up 7 bases, with 9 bases separating them. This CDR3 has 10 amino acids.

The chain carries TRBV29-1 and TRBJ2-1; tentatively, D is TRBD1 (6 bases). Per the germline V gene, CDR1 is SQVTM and CDR2 is ANQGSEA. This CDR3 comprises 16 residues. V lost 3 bases and J 0 bases, leaving 15 bases between the germline ends. The CDR3 nucleotides are TGCAGCGTTGACAGAGATAGGGGGAGCTCCTACAATGAGCAGTTCTTC. This codes for CSVDRDRGSSYNEQFF.

CDR3 DNA sequence: TGCGCCACCCCGGGGTTTCGCTCTGGGGCCAACGTCCTGACTTTC. Its translation: CATPGFRSGANVLTF. The chain combines TRBV5-1 with TRBJ2-6, with D possibly being TRBD2 (5 bases). Germline V gene lookup returns CDR1 SGHRS and CDR2 YFSETQ. This CDR3 has 15 residues. The V end was cut by 9 bases, the J end by 0 bases, with 13 bases between.

This clonotype was seen ten or more times. CDR3 sequence (DNA): TGTGCCAGCAGTAAGACAGCGTCCGAGACCCAGTACTTC. This codes for CASSKTASETQYF. The rearrangement joins TRBV12-3 or TRBV12-4 to TRBJ2-5, with D possibly matching TRBD1 (5 bases). This CDR3 contains 13 residues. V dropped 5 bases and J dropped 5 bases, with 12 bases sitting between them.

The V gene is TRBV20-1, the J gene TRBJ1-5, with 8 positions matching TRBD1. After removal of 7 bases from V and 6 bases from J, the junction contained 8 bases not matched to a gene. CDR3 size: 13 residues. Germline loops: CDR1 DFQATT, CDR2 SNEGSKA (reference sequence). The CDR3 region has the DNA TGCAGTGTGACGACAGGGGAAGGTCAGCCCCAGCATTTT. This codes for CSVTTGEGQPQHF.

This clonotype has only a few counts. The chain recombines TRBV7-6 with TRBJ2-2, with 7 bases matching TRBD2. This CDR3 has 16 residues. V gave up 2 bases and J gave up 6 bases; unmatched junction bases: 9. Germline lookup yields CDR1 SGHVS and CDR2 FNYEAQ. CDR3 in DNA: TGTGCCAGCAGCTTATGGGCGGGAGATGTACCCGGGGAGCTGTTTTTT. Protein product: CASSLWAGDVPGELFF.

This clonotype was picked up many times. V and J are TRBV28 and TRBJ1-5, with TRBD1 as a possible D gene (6 bases). Per germline, CDR1 MDHEN and CDR2 SYDVKM. The V gene lost 6 bases and the J gene lost 4 bases, with 16 bases spanning the gap. There are 15 residues in the CDR3. CDR3 in DNA: TGTGCCAGCAGACAAGGGGGTCCAGCGAATCAGCCCCAGCATTTT. Translation: CASRQGGPANQPQHF.

In this sample, this clonotype turned up a few times. The chain joins TRBV11-3 to TRBJ2-5; either TRBD1 or TRBD2 may fit D (5 bases each). There are 15 residues in the CDR3. Per the germline V gene, CDR1 is SGHNT and CDR2 is YENEEA. The V end lost 0 bases, the J end lost 3 bases, and 11 bases lay between the germline ends. The CDR3 DNA sequence: TGTGCCAGCAGCTTAGATAGTAGGGGAGAAGAGACCCAGTACTTC. Translated, it gives CASSLDSRGEETQYF.

There are many counts of this clonotype. This sequence joins TRBV28 and TRBJ1-2; TRBD1 matches 7 bases. Trimming cost V 6 bases and J 8 bases; bases outside gene matches: 3. Germline loops: CDR1 MDHEN, CDR2 SYDVKM. The CDR3 has 11 residues. CDR3 residues: CASSPGGGYTF. In DNA form, the CDR3 reads TGTGCCAGCAGCCCAGGGGGAGGCTACACCTTC.

This clonotype has a count of ten or more. Mismatch with germline at one junction end may stem from a read error. This chain uses TRBV6-5 with TRBJ2-5, with a weak D call TRBD1 (6 bases). Germline V gives CDR1 MNHEY, CDR2 SVGAGI. The CDR3 extends over 14 amino acids. CDR3 in DNA: TGTGCCAGCAGTTACACAACAGGGCAAGGGACCCAGTACTTC. Residues: CASSYTTGQGTQYF.

This clonotype was detected only a few times. This rearrangement joins TRBV5-1 to TRBJ2-1; the match to TRBD2 covers 14 bases. V lost 0 bases, J lost 8 bases, and 7 bases stayed unmatched. Germline V gene data show CDR1 as SGHRS and CDR2 as YFSETQ. The CDR3 sequence is 17 residues long. The CDR3 bases are TGCGCCAGCAGCTTGGGACTAGCGGGAGGGTTCATGGATGAGCAGTTCTTC. Its translation is CASSLGLAGGFMDEQFF.

The rearrangement uses TRBV14 and TRBJ2-7; the D gene could be TRBD1 or TRBD2 (5 bases each). This CDR3 contains 13 residues. In germline, CDR1 is SGHDN, CDR2 FVKESK. The V gene lost 1 base and the J gene lost 5 bases, with 9 bases spanning the gap. The CDR3 DNA reads TGTGCCAGCAGCCAAGTGGGGGTCAACGAGCAGTACGTC. As protein: CASSQVGVNEQYV.

This clonotype was seen many times. The chain uses TRBV5-1 and TRBJ2-7, with D tentatively TRBD2 (6 bases). The V gene's germline CDR1 is SGHRS and CDR2 YFSETQ. The length of the CDR3 is 16 residues. V dropped 1 base and J dropped 0 bases, with 14 bases sitting between them. In DNA form, the CDR3 reads TGCGCCAGCAGCTTGTCGGGGGTCGGCAGCTCCTACGAGCAGTACTTC. Residues: CASSLSGVGSSYEQYF.

This clonotype was found many times. The chain couples TRBV5-1 to TRBJ2-1, with 7 bases lining up with TRBD1. J gave up 3 bases and V 4 bases, and 7 bases lay outside the gene matches. The CDR3 spans 15 residues. Germline V lookup: CDR1 SGHRS, CDR2 YFSETQ. CDR3 loop: CASSRDRDSYNEQFF. In DNA form, the CDR3 reads TGCGCCAGCAGCCGGGACCGGGACAGCTACAATGAGCAGTTCTTC.

This clonotype has at least ten counts. The chain recombines TRBV9 with TRBJ2-1, with 9 bases matching TRBD2. From germline, CDR1 is SGDLS and CDR2 YYNGEE. The CDR3 is made up of 16 amino acids. V gave up 0 bases and J gave up 2 bases; unmatched junction bases: 3. Written as DNA, the CDR3 is TGTGCCAGCAGCGTAGATCGCGGGAGGGCCTACAATGAGCAGTTCTTC. This codes for CASSVDRGRAYNEQFF. The variable domain in full, completed from reference TRBV9 and TRBJ2-1, reads DSGVTQTPKHLITATGQRVTLRCSPRSGDLSVYWYQQSLDQGLQFLIQYYNGEERAKGNILERFSAQQFPDLHSELNLSSLELGDSALYFCASSVDRGRAYNEQFFGPGTRLTVL.

Many counts were recorded for this clonotype. The CDR3 coding sequence is TGCAGTGCTAGGGTGCTATTGAACACTGAAGCTTTCTTT. Encoded protein: CSARVLLNTEAFF. This chain links TRBV20-1 with TRBJ1-1; D is unclear. Germline loops: CDR1 DFQATT, CDR2 SNEGSKA (reference sequence). V shed 3 bases and J shed 0 bases, with 8 bases lying between them. The CDR3 runs 13 residues.

The chain uses TRBV12-3 or TRBV12-4 and TRBJ1-5; the D is unclear. V lost 5 bases and J lost 9, with 11 bases in between. The CDR3 runs to 12 residues. The DNA for the CDR3 is TGTGCCAGCAGTCTTCTCGGGAGGCCCCAGCATTTT. Translation gives CASSLLGRPQHF.

This clonotype was counted ten times or more. The chain is built from TRBV27 and TRBJ2-1, with a weak D call TRBD2 (6 bases). CDR1 and CDR2 (germline): MNHEY, SMNVEV (reference sequence). This CDR3 is built from 16 residues. The V and J ends lost 0 bases and 0 bases respectively, with 9 bases between them. CDR3 nucleotide sequence: TGTGCCAGCAGTTTATCGCGGGGAAGCTCCTACAATGAGCAGTTCTTC. Its protein is CASSLSRGSSYNEQFF.

J is TRBJ2-4 and V is TRBV29-1; no firm D call. The ends were cut back, 5 bases at V and 8 bases at J, with 19 bases in the middle. Per the germline V gene, CDR1 is SQVTM and CDR2 is ANQGSEA. The CDR3 runs 14 residues. CDR3 residues: CSVLDRELRDIQYF. In DNA, the CDR3 is TGCAGCGTTCTTGACCGTGAACTACGAGACATTCAGTACTTC.